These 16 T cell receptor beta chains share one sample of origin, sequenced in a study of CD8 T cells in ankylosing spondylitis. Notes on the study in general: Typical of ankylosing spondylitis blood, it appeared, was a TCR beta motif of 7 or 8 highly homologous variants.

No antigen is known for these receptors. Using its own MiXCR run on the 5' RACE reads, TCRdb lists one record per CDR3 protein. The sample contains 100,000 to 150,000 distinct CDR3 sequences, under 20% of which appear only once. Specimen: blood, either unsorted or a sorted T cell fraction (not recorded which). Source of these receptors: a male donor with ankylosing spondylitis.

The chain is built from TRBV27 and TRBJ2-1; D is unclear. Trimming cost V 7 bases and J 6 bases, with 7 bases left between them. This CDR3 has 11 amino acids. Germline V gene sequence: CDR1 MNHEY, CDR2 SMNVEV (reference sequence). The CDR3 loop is CASTWGNEQFF. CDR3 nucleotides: TGTGCCAGCACCTGGGGCAATGAGCAGTTCTTC.

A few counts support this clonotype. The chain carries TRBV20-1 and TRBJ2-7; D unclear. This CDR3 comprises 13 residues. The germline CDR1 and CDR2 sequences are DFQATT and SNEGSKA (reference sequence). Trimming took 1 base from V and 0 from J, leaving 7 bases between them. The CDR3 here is CSARGTNSYEQYF. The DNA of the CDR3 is TGCAGTGCTAGAGGTACAAACTCCTACGAGCAGTACTTC.

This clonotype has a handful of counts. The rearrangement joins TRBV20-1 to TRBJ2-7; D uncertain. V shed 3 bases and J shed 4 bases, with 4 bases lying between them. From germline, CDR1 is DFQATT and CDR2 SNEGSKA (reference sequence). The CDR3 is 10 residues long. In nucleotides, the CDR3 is TGCAGTGCTAGGGGGTACGAGCAGTACTTC. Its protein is CSARGYEQYF.

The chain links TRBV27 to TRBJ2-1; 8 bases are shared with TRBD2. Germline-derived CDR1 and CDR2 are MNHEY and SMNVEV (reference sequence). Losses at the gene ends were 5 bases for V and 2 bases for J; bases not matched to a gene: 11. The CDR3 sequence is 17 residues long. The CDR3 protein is CASSVGLASGPYNEQFF. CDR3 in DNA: TGTGCCAGCAGTGTCGGACTAGCTAGTGGACCCTACAATGAGCAGTTCTTC.

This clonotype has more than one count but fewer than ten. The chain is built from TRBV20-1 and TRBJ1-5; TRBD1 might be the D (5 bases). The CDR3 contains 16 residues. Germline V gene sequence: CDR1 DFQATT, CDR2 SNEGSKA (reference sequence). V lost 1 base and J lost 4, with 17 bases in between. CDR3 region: CSARVWSAGLNQPQHF. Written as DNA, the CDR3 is TGCAGTGCTAGAGTATGGTCGGCAGGGCTAAATCAGCCCCAGCATTTT.

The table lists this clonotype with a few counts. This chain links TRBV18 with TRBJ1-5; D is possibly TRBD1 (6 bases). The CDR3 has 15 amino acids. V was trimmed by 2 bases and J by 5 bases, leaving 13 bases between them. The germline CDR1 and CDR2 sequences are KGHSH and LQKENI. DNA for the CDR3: TGTGCCAGCTCACCAGATTGGGGGCAGGATCAGCCCCAGCATTTT. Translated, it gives CASSPDWGQDQPQHF. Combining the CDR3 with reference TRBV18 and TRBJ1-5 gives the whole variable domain NAGVMQNPRHLVRRRGQEARLRCSPMKGHSHVYWYRQLPEEGLKFMVYLQKENIIDESGMPKERFSAEFPKEGPSILRIQQVVRGDSAAYFCASSPDWGQDQPQHFGDGTRLSIL.

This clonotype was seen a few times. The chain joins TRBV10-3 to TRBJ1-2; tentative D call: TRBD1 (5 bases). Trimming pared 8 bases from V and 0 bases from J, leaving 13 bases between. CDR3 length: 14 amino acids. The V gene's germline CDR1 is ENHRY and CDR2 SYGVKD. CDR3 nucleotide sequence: TGTGCCATCCCAGCGACAGACACTAACTATGGCTACACCTTC. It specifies CAIPATDTNYGYTF.

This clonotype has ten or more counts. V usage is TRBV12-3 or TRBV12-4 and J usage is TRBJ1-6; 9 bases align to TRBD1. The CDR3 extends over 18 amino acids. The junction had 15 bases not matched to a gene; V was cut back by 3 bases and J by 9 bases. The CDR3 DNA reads TGTGCCAGCAGTTTGGGAGTTGACCCGGGACAGGGTTCTTCACCCCTCCACTTT. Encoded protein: CASSLGVDPGQGSSPLHF.

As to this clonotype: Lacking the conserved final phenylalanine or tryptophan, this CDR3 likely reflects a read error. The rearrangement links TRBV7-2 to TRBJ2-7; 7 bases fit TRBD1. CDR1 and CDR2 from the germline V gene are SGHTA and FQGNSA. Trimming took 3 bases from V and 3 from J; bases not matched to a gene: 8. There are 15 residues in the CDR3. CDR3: CASSFYRGTDYEQYL. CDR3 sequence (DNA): TGTGCCAGCAGCTTTTACAGGGGCACTGACTACGAGCAGTACCTC.

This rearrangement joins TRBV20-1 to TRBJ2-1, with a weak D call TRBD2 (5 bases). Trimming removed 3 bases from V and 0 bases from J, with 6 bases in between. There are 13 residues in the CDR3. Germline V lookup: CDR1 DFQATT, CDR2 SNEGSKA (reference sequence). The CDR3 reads CSASRDSYNEQFF. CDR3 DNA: TGCAGTGCTAGTCGGGACTCCTACAATGAGCAGTTCTTC.

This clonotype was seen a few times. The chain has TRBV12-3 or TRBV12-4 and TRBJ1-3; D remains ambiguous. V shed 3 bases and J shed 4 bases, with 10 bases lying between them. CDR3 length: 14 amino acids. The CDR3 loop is CASSFRGSGNTIYF. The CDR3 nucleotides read TGTGCCAGCAGTTTTCGAGGGTCCGGAAACACCATATATTTT.

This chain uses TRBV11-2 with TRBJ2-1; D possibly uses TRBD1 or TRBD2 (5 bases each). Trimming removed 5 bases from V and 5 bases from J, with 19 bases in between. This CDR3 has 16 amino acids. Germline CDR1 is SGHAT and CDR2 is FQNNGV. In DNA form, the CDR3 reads TGTGCCAGCAGCCCCGCCCGGGGCCTTGGAAACAATGAGCAGTTCTTC. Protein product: CASSPARGLGNNEQFF.

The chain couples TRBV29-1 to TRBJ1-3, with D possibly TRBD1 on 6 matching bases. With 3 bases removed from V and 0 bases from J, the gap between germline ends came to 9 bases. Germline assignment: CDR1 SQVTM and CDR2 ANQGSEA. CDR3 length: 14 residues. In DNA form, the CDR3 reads TGCAGCGTTGAGGGGGACACCTCTGGAAACACCATATATTTT. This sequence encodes CSVEGDTSGNTIYF.

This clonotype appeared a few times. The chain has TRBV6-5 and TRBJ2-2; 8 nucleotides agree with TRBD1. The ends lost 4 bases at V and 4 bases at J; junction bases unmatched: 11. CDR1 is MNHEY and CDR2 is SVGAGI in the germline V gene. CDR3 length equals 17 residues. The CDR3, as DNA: TGTGCCAGCAGTTTTGTGTCAGGGGGCATGGGCACCGGGGAGCTGTTTTTT. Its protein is CASSFVSGGMGTGELFF.

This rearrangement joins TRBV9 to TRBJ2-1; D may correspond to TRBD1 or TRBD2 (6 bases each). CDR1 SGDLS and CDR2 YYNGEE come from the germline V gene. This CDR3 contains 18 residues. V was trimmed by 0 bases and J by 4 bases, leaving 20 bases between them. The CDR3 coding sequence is TGTGCCAGCAGCGTAGCTCCTCCGGGGGCAGGGCCTTACAATGAGCAGTTCTTC. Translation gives CASSVAPPGAGPYNEQFF.

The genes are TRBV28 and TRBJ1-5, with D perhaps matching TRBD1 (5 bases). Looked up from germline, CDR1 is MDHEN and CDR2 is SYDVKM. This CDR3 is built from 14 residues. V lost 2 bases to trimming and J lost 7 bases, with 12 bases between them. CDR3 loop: CASSLRRAAQPQHF. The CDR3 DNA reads TGTGCCAGCAGTTTACGCAGGGCGGCCCAGCCCCAGCATTTT.